This T cell receptor beta chain was retrieved from a study of T cell repertoires in ileal Crohn's disease. Study information: Operated complications were stricturing disease (about 60%) and penetrating disease (around 39%). At postoperative colonoscopy, neoterminal ileum biopsies were taken as M6.

The CDR3 runs 15 residues. Germline V gene sequence: CDR1 MNHEY, CDR2 SMNVEV (reference sequence). The junction had 5 bases not matched to a gene; V was cut back by 6 bases and J by 2 bases. TCRdb's copy holds only in-frame clones and misses some; the assay was immunoSEQ multiplex PCR. Here the sample spans more than 50,000 clones, less than 90% being singletons. The time point: neoterminal ileum biopsy at postoperative endoscopy, about 6 months after surgery. The rearrangement uses TRBV27 and TRBJ2-2; 8 bases match TRBD1. The material sequenced was ileal tissue. The clonotype was recovered from an adult with Crohn's disease. For the CDR3, the DNA is TGTGCCAGCAGAACAGGGGGTGGCAACACCGGGGAGCTGTTTTTT. It translates to CASRTGGGNTGELFF.